The 23 T cell receptor beta chains below come from one sample, sequenced in a study of T-cell memory formation after mild COVID-19. TCRdb redid the calling of the 5' RACE reads with MiXCR, one entry per CDR3 protein. The sample shows 350,000 to 550,000 distinct CDR3 sequences, about 20% of them seen only once. The sample comprised PBMCs or a T cell subset sorted from them (not recorded which). The receptor set was obtained from a man in his late teens or twenties who had mild COVID-19 (a few samples of this study predate the infection). Cell type and time point are not known.

The chain employs TRBV19 and TRBJ1-2, with D possibly matching TRBD1 (5 bases). Per the germline V gene, CDR1 is LNHDA and CDR2 is SQIVND (reference sequence). Trimming pared 3 bases from V and 8 bases from J, leaving 7 bases between. The CDR3 sequence is 11 residues long. The CDR3 is CASSIGGGYTF. CDR3 nucleotides: TGTGCCAGTAGTATCGGGGGGGGCTACACCTTC.

The sample holds a few counts of this clonotype. V gene TRBV9 combines with J gene TRBJ2-7; D is perhaps TRBD1 (6 bases). Germline values: CDR1 SGDLS, CDR2 YYNGEE. The ends were cut back, 0 bases at V and 7 bases at J, with 14 bases in the middle. This CDR3 contains 14 residues. The CDR3 DNA reads TGTGCCAGCAGCGTAGAGGCTATCAGGGGTGAGCAGTACTTC. Translated: CASSVEAIRGEQYF.

This clonotype was seen more than once but under ten times. The gene calls are TRBV4-3 and TRBJ2-2; D assignment may be TRBD1 or TRBD2 (5 bases each). Germline CDR1 and CDR2: LGHNA and YSLEER. This CDR3 is 16 amino acids long. Trimming stripped 0 bases from V and 5 bases from J, with 13 bases between. The CDR3 reads CASSQDSGTETGELFF. CDR3 nucleotides: TGCGCCAGCAGCCAAGATTCCGGGACCGAAACCGGGGAGCTGTTTTTT.

This sequence joins TRBV19 and TRBJ2-3; no clear D. Trimming took 6 bases from V and 6 from J, leaving 16 bases between them. Per germline, CDR1 LNHDA and CDR2 SQIVND (reference sequence). This CDR3 is built from 14 residues. DNA of the CDR3: TGTGCCAGTAGCCCTTCTGAAAGATTGGATACGCAGTATTTT. Its translation is CASSPSERLDTQYF.

This clonotype occurred many times. The rearrangement links TRBV27 to TRBJ2-3, with D perhaps matching TRBD2 (5 bases). Between the trimmed V and J ends, which lost 6 bases and 3 bases, there was a span of 13 bases. This CDR3 has 14 amino acids. The germline gives CDR1 MNHEY, CDR2 SMNVEV (reference sequence). The CDR3 region is CASRMGRRTDTQYF. CDR3 sequence (DNA): TGTGCCAGCAGGATGGGCAGGAGGACAGATACGCAGTATTTT.

Written as DNA, the CDR3 is TGTGCCATCAGTGACCTGGCGAACCTAGCGGATTCCACAGATACGCAGTATTTT. This encodes CAISDLANLADSTDTQYF. This chain uses TRBV10-3 with TRBJ2-3; TRBD2 aligns across 7 bases. The CDR3 is 18 amino acids. V gave up 3 bases and J gave up 2 bases; unmatched junction bases: 14. From germline, CDR1 is ENHRY and CDR2 SYGVKD.

In this sample, this clonotype turned up a few times. The junction departs from the called germline gene at one end, perhaps through a read error. The chain employs TRBV28 and TRBJ1-4; maybe TRBD1 (5 bases). Germline assignment: CDR1 MDHEN and CDR2 SYDVKM. This CDR3 has 14 residues. In DNA, the CDR3 is TGTGCCAGCAGTTTATTCCAGGGTAATGACAAACTGTTTTTT. It specifies CASSLFQGNDKLFF.

This clonotype was counted only a few times. V and J are TRBV6-6 and TRBJ2-7, with TRBD1 matching over 12 bases. The germline V gene has CDR1 MNHNY and CDR2 SVGAGI (reference sequence). V lost 6 bases, J lost 6 bases, and 6 bases stayed unmatched. The CDR3 is made up of 14 amino acids. CDR3 nucleotide sequence: TGTGCCAGCAGCTGGGACAGGGGGCGCTCCGAGCAGTACTTC. Encoded protein: CASSWDRGRSEQYF.

This clonotype was seen a handful of times. The gene calls are TRBV27 and TRBJ1-2; D call uncertain. Germline V gene sequence: CDR1 MNHEY, CDR2 SMNVEV (reference sequence). V shed 8 bases and J shed 7 bases, with 17 bases lying between them. This CDR3 comprises 13 residues. The CDR3 spells CASRALAAAGYTF. The DNA of the CDR3 is TGTGCCAGCCGGGCCCTTGCGGCGGCTGGCTACACCTTC.

Regarding this clonotype: Germline and junction disagree at one end, which may indicate a read error. The gene calls are TRBV11-2 and TRBJ2-3, with 11 nucleotides matching TRBD2. The CDR3 length is 16 residues. Per the germline V gene, CDR1 is SGHAT and CDR2 is FQNNGV. CDR3 nucleotide sequence: TGTGCCAGCAGCCGTTTAGCGGGGGGGCAGGAAGATACGAAGTATTTT. It is translated as CASSRLAGGQEDTKYF.

This clonotype is medium-sized by share. The chain recombines TRBV7-8 with TRBJ2-7, with D unresolved. CDR1 and CDR2 from the germline V gene are SGHVS and FQNEAQ. This CDR3 region has 16 residues. The ends were cut back, 0 bases at V and 3 bases at J, with 15 bases in the middle. The CDR3 loop is CASSLALDPSGYEQYF. The CDR3 coding sequence is TGTGCCAGCAGCTTAGCGCTCGACCCCTCGGGCTACGAGCAGTACTTC.

This clonotype has a handful of counts. V and J are TRBV7-2 and TRBJ2-1, with 8 positions matching TRBD2. V trimming: 5 bases; J trimming: 15 bases; junction bases outside the gene matches: 9. The germline V gene has CDR1 SGHTA and CDR2 FQGNSA. The CDR3 runs 12 residues. The CDR3 bases are TGTGCCAGCAGCCGATCGGGGGGGCCGGGGTTCTTC. Translating gives CASSRSGGPGFF. The full variable domain, rest sourced from reference TRBV7-2 and TRBJ2-1, is GAGVSQSPSNKVTEKGKDVELRCDPISGHTALYWYRQSLGQGLEFLIYFQGNSAPDKSGLPSDRFSAERTGGSVSTLTIQRTQQEDSAVYLCASSRSGGPGFFGPGTRLTVL.

V is TRBV7-2 and J is TRBJ1-1, with D unresolved. The germline V and J ends were trimmed by 5 bases and 4 bases, with 14 bases remaining between them. Germline CDR1 is SGHTA and CDR2 is FQGNSA. The CDR3 covers 14 residues. CDR3 in amino acids: CASSLDWMGTEAFF. CDR3 DNA: TGTGCCAGCAGCCTGGACTGGATGGGCACTGAAGCTTTCTTT.

This clonotype was seen only a few times. This chain connects TRBV7-9 to TRBJ1-1; no reliable D call. The CDR3 covers 12 residues. CDR1 SEHNR and CDR2 FQNEAQ come from the germline V gene (reference sequence). Trimming removed 3 bases at V and 11 bases at J, with 13 bases between. The CDR3 bases are TGTGCCAGCAGCTTCGACCCTATGGGGGCTTTCTTT. Protein product: CASSFDPMGAFF.

J is TRBJ1-5 and V is TRBV28; TRBD1 is a possible D gene (5 bases). The V end was cut by 6 bases, the J end by 3 bases, with 15 bases between. This CDR3 has 15 residues. Germline CDR1 reads MDHEN; CDR2 reads SYDVKM. The DNA for the CDR3 is TGTGCCAGCAGCCCCCATCAAGGGGACAATCAGCCCCAGCATTTT. It specifies CASSPHQGDNQPQHF.

This clonotype was seen only a few times. This chain uses TRBV11-2 with TRBJ2-7; perhaps TRBD2 as D (5 bases). The germline V gene encodes CDR1 SGHAT and CDR2 FQNNGV. This CDR3 has 15 amino acids. V lost 3 bases and J 0 bases, leaving 12 bases between the germline ends. This CDR3 is CASSLEAESSYEQYF. For the CDR3, the DNA is TGTGCCAGCAGCTTGGAAGCGGAGAGCTCCTACGAGCAGTACTTC.

This sequence joins TRBV20-1 and TRBJ2-3; TRBD2 agrees at 9 bases. The CDR3 is 16 amino acids. Germline V lookup: CDR1 DFQATT, CDR2 SNEGSKA (reference sequence). The ends lost 0 bases at V and 3 bases at J; junction bases unmatched: 7. The CDR3 here is CSARDVGGGATDTQYF. The CDR3, as DNA: TGCAGTGCTAGAGATGTCGGCGGGGGGGCAACAGATACGCAGTATTTT.

The V gene is TRBV6-6, the J gene TRBJ2-2; D possibly corresponds to TRBD1 (6 bases). The CDR3 totals 15 residues. Germline V CDR1 and CDR2: MNHNY, SVGAGI (reference sequence). Trimming cost V 2 bases and J 1 base, with 8 bases left between them. The CDR3 bases are TGTGCCAGCAGTTACGGGACAAAGAACACCGGGGAGCTGTTTTTT. Residues: CASSYGTKNTGELFF.

This clonotype was counted only a few times. This sequence joins TRBV11-2 and TRBJ1-6; D unclear. The germline CDR1 and CDR2 sequences are SGHAT and FQNNGV. The CDR3 runs 15 residues. The V end lost 0 bases, the J end lost 0 bases, and 3 bases lay between the germline ends. In DNA, the CDR3 is TGTGCCAGCAGCTTAGACCGCTCCTATAATTCACCCCTCCACTTT. Its translation: CASSLDRSYNSPLHF.

The chain joins TRBV20-1 to TRBJ2-7, with 7 bases fitting TRBD1. This CDR3 is 13 amino acids long. J lost 7 bases, V lost 2 bases, and 8 bases had no gene match. Germline V gene data show CDR1 as DFQATT and CDR2 as SNEGSKA (reference sequence). The CDR3 DNA is TGCAGTGCTAGACTTGGACAGGCTGGAGAGCAGTACTTC. Translated, it gives CSARLGQAGEQYF.

This clonotype appeared many times. This chain joins TRBV5-5 and TRBJ1-2, with no clear D. V was cut by 2 bases and J by 5 bases, with 7 bases left in between. Germline V CDR1 and CDR2: SGHKS, YYEKEE (reference sequence). This CDR3 has 12 residues. CDR3 sequence: CASSLQSYGYTF. In DNA form, the CDR3 reads TGTGCCAGCAGCTTACAGAGTTATGGCTACACCTTC.

This sequence joins TRBV21-1 and TRBJ1-1; whether TRBD1, the table's D call, matches the DNA was not checked. TRBV21-1 is a documented pseudogene. This CDR3 is 14 amino acids long. As DNA, the CDR3 is TGTGCCAGCAGCAATCAGGGGCAAGGCACTGAAGCTTTCTTT. Its translation is CASSNQGQGTEAFF.

In this sample, this clonotype turned up a few times. The chain links TRBV7-3 to TRBJ2-1, with 8 bases aligning to TRBD2. The CDR3 length is 15 residues. Germline CDR1 reads SGHTA; CDR2 reads FQGTGA. V gave up 5 bases and J gave up 7 bases; unmatched junction bases: 10. In nucleotides, the CDR3 is TGTGCCAGCAGCCCCGGGGGGGGGGAAAAGAATGAGCAGTTCTTC. It codes for CASSPGGGEKNEQFF.